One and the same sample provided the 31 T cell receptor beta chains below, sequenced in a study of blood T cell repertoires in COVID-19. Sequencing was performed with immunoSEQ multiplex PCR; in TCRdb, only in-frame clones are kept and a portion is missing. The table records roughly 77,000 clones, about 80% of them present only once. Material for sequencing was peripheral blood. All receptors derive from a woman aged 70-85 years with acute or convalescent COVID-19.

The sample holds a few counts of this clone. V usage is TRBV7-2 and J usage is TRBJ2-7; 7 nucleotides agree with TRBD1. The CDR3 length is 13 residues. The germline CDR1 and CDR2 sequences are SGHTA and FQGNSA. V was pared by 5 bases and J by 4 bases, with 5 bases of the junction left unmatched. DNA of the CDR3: TGTGCCAGCAGCCCGGGACAGCGTTACGAGCAGTACTTC. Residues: CASSPGQRYEQYF.

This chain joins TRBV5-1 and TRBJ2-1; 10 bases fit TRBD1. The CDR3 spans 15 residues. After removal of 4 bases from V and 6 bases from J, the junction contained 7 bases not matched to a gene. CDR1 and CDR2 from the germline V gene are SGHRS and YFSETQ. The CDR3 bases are TGCGCCAGCAGCATCGACAGGGGGCGCCTCAATGAGCAGTTCTTC. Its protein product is CASSIDRGRLNEQFF.

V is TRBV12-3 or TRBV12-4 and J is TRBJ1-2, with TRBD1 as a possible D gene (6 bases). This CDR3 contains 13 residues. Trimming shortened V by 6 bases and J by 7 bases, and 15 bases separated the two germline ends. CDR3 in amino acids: CASRGTGFTGYTF. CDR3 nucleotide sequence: TGTGCCAGCAGGGGAACAGGGTTTACTGGCTACACCTTC.

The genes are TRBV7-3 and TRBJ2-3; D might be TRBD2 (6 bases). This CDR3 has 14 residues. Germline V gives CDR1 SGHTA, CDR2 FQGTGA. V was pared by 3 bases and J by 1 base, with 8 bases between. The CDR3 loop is CASSFTGGTDTQYF. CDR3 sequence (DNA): TGTGCCAGCAGCTTTACGGGGGGCACAGATACGCAGTATTTT.

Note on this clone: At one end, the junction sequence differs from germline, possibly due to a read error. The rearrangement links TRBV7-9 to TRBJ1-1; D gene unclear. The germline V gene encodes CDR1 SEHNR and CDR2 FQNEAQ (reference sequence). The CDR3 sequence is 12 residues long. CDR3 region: CASNLGETEAFF. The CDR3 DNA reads TGTGCCAGCAACTTAGGAGAAACTGAAGCTTTCTTT. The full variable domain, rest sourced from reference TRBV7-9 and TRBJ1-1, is DTGVSQNPRHKITKRGQNVTFRCDPISEHNRLYWYRQTLGQGPEFLTYFQNEAQLEKSRLLSDRFSAERPKGSFSTLEIQRTEQGDSAMYLCASNLGETEAFFGQGTRLTVV.

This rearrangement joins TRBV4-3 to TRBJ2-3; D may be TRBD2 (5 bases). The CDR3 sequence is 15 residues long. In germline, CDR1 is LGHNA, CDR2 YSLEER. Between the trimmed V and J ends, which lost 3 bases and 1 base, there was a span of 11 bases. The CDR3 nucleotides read TGCGCCAGCAGCCAGGGCTCCGGGGGCACAGATACGCAGTATTTT. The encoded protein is CASSQGSGGTDTQYF.

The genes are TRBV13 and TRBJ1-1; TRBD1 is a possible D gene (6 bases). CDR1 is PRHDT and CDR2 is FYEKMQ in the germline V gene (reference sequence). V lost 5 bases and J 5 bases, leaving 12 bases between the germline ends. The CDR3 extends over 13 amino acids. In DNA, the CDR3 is TGTGCCAGCAGCACCGGACAGTGGACTGAAGCTTTCTTT. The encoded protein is CASSTGQWTEAFF. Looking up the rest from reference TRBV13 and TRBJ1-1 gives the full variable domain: AAGVIQSPRHLIKEKRETATLKCYPIPRHDTVYWYQQGPGQDPQFLISFYEKMQSDKGSIPDRFSAQQFSDYHSELNMSSLELGDSALYFCASSTGQWTEAFFGQGTRLTVV.

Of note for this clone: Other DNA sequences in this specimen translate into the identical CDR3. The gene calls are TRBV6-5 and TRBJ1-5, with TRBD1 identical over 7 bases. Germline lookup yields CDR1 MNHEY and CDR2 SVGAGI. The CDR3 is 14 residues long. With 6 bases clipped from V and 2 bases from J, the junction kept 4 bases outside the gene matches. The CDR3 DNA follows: TGTGCCAGCAGCTCAGGACAGGGCAATCAGCCCCAGCATTTT. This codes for CASSSGQGNQPQHF.

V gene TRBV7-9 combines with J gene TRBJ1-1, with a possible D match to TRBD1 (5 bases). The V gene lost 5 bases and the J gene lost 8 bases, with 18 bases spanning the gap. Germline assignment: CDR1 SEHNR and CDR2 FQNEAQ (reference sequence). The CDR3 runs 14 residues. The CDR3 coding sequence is TGTGCCAGCAGCCGCCGTTCGGGGGAGAAGGAAGCTTTCTTT. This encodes CASSRRSGEKEAFF.

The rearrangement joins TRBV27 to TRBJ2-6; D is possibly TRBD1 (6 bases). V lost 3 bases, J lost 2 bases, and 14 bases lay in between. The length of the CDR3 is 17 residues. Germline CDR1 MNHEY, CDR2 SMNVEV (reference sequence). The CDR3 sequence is CASSFSSTGAGANVLTF. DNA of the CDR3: TGTGCCAGCAGTTTCTCTTCGACAGGTGCTGGGGCCAACGTCCTGACTTTC.

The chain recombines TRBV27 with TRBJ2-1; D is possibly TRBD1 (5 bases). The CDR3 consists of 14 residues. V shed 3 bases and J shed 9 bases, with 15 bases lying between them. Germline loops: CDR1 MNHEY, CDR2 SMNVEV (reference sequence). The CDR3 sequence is CASSLQGYQVEQFF. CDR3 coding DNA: TGTGCCAGCAGTTTGCAGGGTTACCAAGTTGAGCAGTTCTTC.

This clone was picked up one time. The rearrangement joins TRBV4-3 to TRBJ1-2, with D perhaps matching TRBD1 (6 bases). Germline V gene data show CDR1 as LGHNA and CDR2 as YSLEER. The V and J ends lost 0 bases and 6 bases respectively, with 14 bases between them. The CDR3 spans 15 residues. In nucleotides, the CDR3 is TGCGCCAGCAGCCAAGATCGAACAGGGAGACATGGCTACACCTTC. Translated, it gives CASSQDRTGRHGYTF.

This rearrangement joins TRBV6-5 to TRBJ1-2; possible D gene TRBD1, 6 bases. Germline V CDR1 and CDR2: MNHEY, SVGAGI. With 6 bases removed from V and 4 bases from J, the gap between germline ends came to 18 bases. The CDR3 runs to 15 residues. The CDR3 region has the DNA TGTGCCAGCAGGGGGATCAACGACAGGTCCTATGGCTACACCTTC. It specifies CASRGINDRSYGYTF.

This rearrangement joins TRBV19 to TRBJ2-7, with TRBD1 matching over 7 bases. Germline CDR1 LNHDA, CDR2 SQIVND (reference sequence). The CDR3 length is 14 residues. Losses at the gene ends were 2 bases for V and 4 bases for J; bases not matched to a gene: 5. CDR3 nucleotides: TGTGCCAGTAGTATAACAGGGGAGTATTACGAGCAGTACTTC. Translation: CASSITGEYYEQYF.

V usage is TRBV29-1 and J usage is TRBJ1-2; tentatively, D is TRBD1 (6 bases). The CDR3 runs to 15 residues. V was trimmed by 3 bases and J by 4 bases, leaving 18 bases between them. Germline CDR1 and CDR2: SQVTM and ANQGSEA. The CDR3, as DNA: TGCAGCGTTGACCAGGGCGGGGGCCTTACCTATGGCTACACCTTC. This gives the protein CSVDQGGGLTYGYTF.

CDR3 bases: TGTGCCAGTACCAATGGGCAGGGCTCCATTGCCTATGGCTACACCTTC. Its translation: CASTNGQGSIAYGYTF. This chain connects TRBV19 to TRBJ1-2; TRBD1 might be the D (5 bases). The length of the CDR3 is 16 residues. Germline CDR1 and CDR2: LNHDA and SQIVND (reference sequence). Trimming stripped 7 bases from V and 4 bases from J, with 22 bases between. The whole variable domain, remainder taken from reference TRBV19 and TRBJ1-2, is DGGITQSPKYLFRKEGQNVTLSCEQNLNHDAMYWYRQDPGQGLRLIYYSQIVNDFQKGDIAEGYSVSREKKESFPLTVTSAQKNPTAFYLCASTNGQGSIAYGYTFGSGTRLTVV.

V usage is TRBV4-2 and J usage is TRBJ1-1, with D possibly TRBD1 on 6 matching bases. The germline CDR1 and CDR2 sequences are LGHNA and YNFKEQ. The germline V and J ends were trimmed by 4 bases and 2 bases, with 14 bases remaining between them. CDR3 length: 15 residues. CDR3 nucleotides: TGTGCCAGCAGCCTCCGACAGGATGCTAACACTGAAGCTTTCTTT. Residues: CASSLRQDANTEAFF.

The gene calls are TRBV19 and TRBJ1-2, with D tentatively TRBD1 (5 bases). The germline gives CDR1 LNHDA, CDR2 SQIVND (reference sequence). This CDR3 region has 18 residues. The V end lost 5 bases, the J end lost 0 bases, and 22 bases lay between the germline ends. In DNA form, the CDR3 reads TGTGCCAGTAGTTTGGGTGGGGCCGCCACAGATCCTAACTATGGCTACACCTTC. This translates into CASSLGGAATDPNYGYTF.

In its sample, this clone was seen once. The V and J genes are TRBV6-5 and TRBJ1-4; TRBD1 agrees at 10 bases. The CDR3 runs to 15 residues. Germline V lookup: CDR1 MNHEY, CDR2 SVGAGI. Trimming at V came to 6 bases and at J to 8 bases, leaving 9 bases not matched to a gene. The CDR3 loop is CASSQAGTGEEKLFF. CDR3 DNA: TGTGCCAGCAGCCAAGCCGGGACAGGGGAAGAAAAACTGTTTTTT.

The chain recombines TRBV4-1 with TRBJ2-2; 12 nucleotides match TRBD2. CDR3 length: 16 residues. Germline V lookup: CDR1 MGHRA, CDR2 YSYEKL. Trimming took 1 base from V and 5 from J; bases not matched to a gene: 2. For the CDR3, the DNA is TGCGCCAGCAGCCAAGGCCTAGCGGGGGGGACCGGGGAGCTGTTTTTT. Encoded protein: CASSQGLAGGTGELFF.

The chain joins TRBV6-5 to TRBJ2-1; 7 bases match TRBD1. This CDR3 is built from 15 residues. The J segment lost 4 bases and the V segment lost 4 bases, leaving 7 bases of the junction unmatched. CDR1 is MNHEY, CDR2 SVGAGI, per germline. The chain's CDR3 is CASSWVQGVYNEQFF. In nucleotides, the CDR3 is TGTGCCAGCAGTTGGGTGCAGGGGGTGTACAATGAGCAGTTCTTC.

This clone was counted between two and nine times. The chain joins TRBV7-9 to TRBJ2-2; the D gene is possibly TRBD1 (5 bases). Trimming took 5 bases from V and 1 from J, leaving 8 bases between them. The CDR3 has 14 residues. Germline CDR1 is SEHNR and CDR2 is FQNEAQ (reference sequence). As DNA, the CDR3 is TGTGCCAGCAGCCAGACAGAGAACACCGGGGAGCTGTTTTTT. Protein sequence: CASSQTENTGELFF. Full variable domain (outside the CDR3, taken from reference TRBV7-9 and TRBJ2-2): DTGVSQNPRHKITKRGQNVTFRCDPISEHNRLYWYRQTLGQGPEFLTYFQNEAQLEKSRLLSDRFSAERPKGSFSTLEIQRTEQGDSAMYLCASSQTENTGELFFGEGSRLTVL.

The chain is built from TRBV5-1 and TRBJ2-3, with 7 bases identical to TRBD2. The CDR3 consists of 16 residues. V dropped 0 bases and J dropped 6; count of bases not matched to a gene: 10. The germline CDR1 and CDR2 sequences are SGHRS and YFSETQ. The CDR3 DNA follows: TGCGCCAGCAGCTTGGTCTTTACCGGGACTACCGATACGCAGTATTTT. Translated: CASSLVFTGTTDTQYF.

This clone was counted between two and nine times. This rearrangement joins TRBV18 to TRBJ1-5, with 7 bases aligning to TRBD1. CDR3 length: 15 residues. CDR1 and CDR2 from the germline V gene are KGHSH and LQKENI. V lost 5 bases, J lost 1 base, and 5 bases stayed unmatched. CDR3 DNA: TGTGCCAGCTCAGATAAGGGGGCCAGCAATCAGCCCCAGCATTTT. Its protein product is CASSDKGASNQPQHF.

As DNA, the CDR3 is TGTGCCAGCAGCTTGGGGACAGGAGATCATTATGGCTACACCTTC. Translating it yields CASSLGTGDHYGYTF. J is TRBJ1-2 and V is TRBV5-4; 7 positions match TRBD1. After removal of 0 bases from V and 5 bases from J, the junction contained 7 bases not matched to a gene. The germline CDR1 and CDR2 sequences are SGHNT and YYREEE (reference sequence). This CDR3 region has 15 residues.

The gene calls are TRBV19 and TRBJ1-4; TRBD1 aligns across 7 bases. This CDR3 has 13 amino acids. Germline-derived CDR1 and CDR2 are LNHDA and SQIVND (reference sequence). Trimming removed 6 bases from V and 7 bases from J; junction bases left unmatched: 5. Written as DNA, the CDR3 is TGTGCCAGTAGCTTTGCAGGGGGTGAAAAACTGTTTTTT. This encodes CASSFAGGEKLFF.

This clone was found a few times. The CDR3 DNA is TGCGCCAGCAGCTTGCATGCAGGGCGGCAAGAGACCCAGTACTTC. It is translated as CASSLHAGRQETQYF. The chain carries TRBV5-1 and TRBJ2-5; weak D call: TRBD1 (5 bases). The length of the CDR3 is 15 residues. Trimming removed 1 base at V and 2 bases at J, with 12 bases between. In germline, CDR1 is SGHRS, CDR2 YFSETQ. The whole variable domain, filled in from reference TRBV5-1 and TRBJ2-5, reads KAGVTQTPRYLIKTRGQQVTLSCSPISGHRSVSWYQQTPGQGLQFLFEYFSETQRNKGNFPGRFSGRQFSNSRSEMNVSTLELGDSALYLCASSLHAGRQETQYFGPGTRLLVL.

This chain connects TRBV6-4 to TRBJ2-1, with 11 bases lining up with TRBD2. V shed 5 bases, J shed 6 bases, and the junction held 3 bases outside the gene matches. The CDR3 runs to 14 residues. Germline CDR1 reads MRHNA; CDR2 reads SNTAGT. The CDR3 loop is CASSSLAGGNEQFF. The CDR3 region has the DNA TGTGCCAGCAGTTCTCTAGCGGGGGGCAATGAGCAGTTCTTC.

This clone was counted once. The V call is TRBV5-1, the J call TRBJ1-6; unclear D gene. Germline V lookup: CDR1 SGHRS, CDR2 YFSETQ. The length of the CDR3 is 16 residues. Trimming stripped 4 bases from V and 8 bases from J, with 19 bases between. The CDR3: CASSLGHSWRDSPLHF. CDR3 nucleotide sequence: TGCGCCAGCAGCCTGGGCCATTCCTGGAGGGATTCACCCCTCCACTTT.

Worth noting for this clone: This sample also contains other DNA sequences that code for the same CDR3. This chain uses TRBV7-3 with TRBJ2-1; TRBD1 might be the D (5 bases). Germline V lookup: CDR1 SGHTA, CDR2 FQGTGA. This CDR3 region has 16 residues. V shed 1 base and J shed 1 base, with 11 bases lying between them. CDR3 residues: CASSLIAGYSYNEQFF. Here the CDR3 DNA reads TGTGCCAGCAGCTTAATCGCAGGGTATTCCTACAATGAGCAGTTCTTC.

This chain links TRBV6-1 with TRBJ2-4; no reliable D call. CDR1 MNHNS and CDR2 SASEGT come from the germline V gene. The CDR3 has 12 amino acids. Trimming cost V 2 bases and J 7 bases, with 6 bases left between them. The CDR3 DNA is TGTGCCAGCAGTGAAAACTTGAACATTCAGTACTTC. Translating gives CASSENLNIQYF.